The 28 T cell receptor beta chains below all came from one sample that was sequenced in a study of identifying expanded T cells in peripheral blood. The table came from immunoSEQ multiplex PCR; TCRdb's copy has only in-frame clones and leaves some out. This sample has approximately 120,000 clones, with approximately 80% found just once. Sequencing used blood. The receptors shown here come from a person aged 18-70 years in good health.

The V and J genes are TRBV25-1 and TRBJ2-7, with a tentative D call TRBD1 (5 bases). The germline CDR1 and CDR2 sequences are MGHDK and SYGVNS. The CDR3 is made up of 15 amino acids. Trimming stripped 6 bases from V and 3 bases from J, with 18 bases between. CDR3 bases: TGTGCCAGCAGCTACCAGGACATTCATCACTACGAGCAGTACTTC. This codes for CASSYQDIHHYEQYF.

The rearrangement joins TRBV2 to TRBJ1-2; possibly TRBD1 for D (6 bases). The germline gives CDR1 SNHLY, CDR2 FYNNEI. The CDR3 has 14 amino acids. V was clipped by 5 bases and J by 7 bases, with 17 bases between them. DNA for the CDR3: TGTGCCAGCAGTCGCCGGGGGCAGCTAAGTGGCTACACCTTC. This encodes CASSRRGQLSGYTF.

The CDR3 loop is CASSAGQGYGYTF. CDR3 coding DNA: TGTGCCAGCAGCGCGGGACAGGGTTATGGCTACACCTTC. The rearrangement links TRBV11-2 to TRBJ1-2, with TRBD1 identical over 9 bases. After removal of 5 bases from V and 5 bases from J, the junction contained 3 bases not matched to a gene. Looked up from germline, CDR1 is SGHAT and CDR2 is FQNNGV. The CDR3 extends over 13 amino acids.

This chain links TRBV6-5 with TRBJ1-3; a possible D gene is TRBD1 (5 bases). The CDR3 runs to 15 residues. V was cut by 6 bases and J by 0 bases, with 12 bases left in between. CDR1 MNHEY and CDR2 SVGAGI come from the germline V gene. In nucleotides, the CDR3 is TGTGCCAGCAGGCCCTCCGGGACCTCTGGAAACACCATATATTTT. This encodes CASRPSGTSGNTIYF.

V usage is TRBV6-6 and J usage is TRBJ1-1, with 7 bases aligning to TRBD1. This CDR3 spans 12 amino acids. Looked up from germline, CDR1 is MNHNY and CDR2 is SVGAGI (reference sequence). CDR3 residues: CGATGMNTEAFF. Written as DNA, the CDR3 is TGTGGGGCGACAGGGATGAACACTGAAGCTTTCTTT.

This rearrangement joins TRBV18 to TRBJ2-7; D might be TRBD1 (5 bases). CDR3 size: 11 residues. Germline V lookup: CDR1 KGHSH, CDR2 LQKENI. Trimming pared 6 bases from V and 12 bases from J, leaving 15 bases between. The CDR3 DNA reads TGTGCCAGCTCCACAGGTGAGCTTTGGTACTTC. Its translation: CASSTGELWYF.

The V gene is TRBV6-1, the J gene TRBJ2-3; a weak D match, TRBD2 (6 bases). Germline V CDR1 and CDR2: MNHNS, SASEGT. This CDR3 spans 14 amino acids. V shed 1 base and J shed 4 bases, with 9 bases lying between them. For the CDR3, the DNA is TGTGCCAGCAGTGAAGTTGGAGGGGCAGATACGCAGTATTTT. Protein: CASSEVGGADTQYF.

V and J are TRBV18 and TRBJ2-6; D not certain. Germline loops: CDR1 KGHSH, CDR2 LQKENI. V shed 2 bases and J shed 0 bases, with 2 bases lying between them. This CDR3 spans 14 amino acids. In nucleotides, the CDR3 is TGTGCCAGCTCACCAGACTCTGGGGCCAACGTCCTGACTTTC. Its protein product is CASSPDSGANVLTF.

The chain uses TRBV7-9 and TRBJ1-2; D uncertain. Germline lookup yields CDR1 SEHNR and CDR2 FQNEAQ (reference sequence). The V end lost 5 bases, the J end lost 8 bases, and 12 bases lay between the germline ends. The CDR3 is made up of 12 amino acids. CDR3 coding DNA: TGTGCCAGCAGCCCAGCGGGCCGCGGCTACACCTTC. Translating it yields CASSPAGRGYTF.

The gene calls are TRBV6-6 and TRBJ1-5, with 11 nucleotides matching TRBD1. CDR1 and CDR2 from the germline V gene are MNHNY and SVGAGI (reference sequence). The junction had 6 bases not matched to a gene; V was cut back by 7 bases and J by 7 bases. CDR3 length: 14 amino acids. The CDR3 protein is CASNGQGANQPQHF. In DNA form, the CDR3 reads TGTGCCAGCAATGGACAGGGGGCTAACCAGCCCCAGCATTTT.

The J gene is TRBJ1-4, the V gene TRBV18; D unresolved. The germline gives CDR1 KGHSH, CDR2 LQKENI. The V end was cut by 6 bases, the J end by 11 bases, with 16 bases between. This CDR3 comprises 13 residues. The CDR3 protein is CASSLQGGGKLFF. The DNA for the CDR3 is TGTGCCAGCTCCCTGCAAGGAGGCGGGAAACTGTTTTTT.

The rearrangement uses TRBV14 and TRBJ2-7; D is perhaps TRBD1 (5 bases). Trimming pared 1 base from V and 6 bases from J, leaving 10 bases between. Germline assignment: CDR1 SGHDN and CDR2 FVKESK. The CDR3 is 13 residues long. The CDR3 DNA reads as TGTGCCAGCAGCCAAGGCAAGACAGCCGAGCAGTACTTC. Its protein product is CASSQGKTAEQYF.

The rearrangement joins TRBV27 to TRBJ2-3, with TRBD1 matching 7 bases. Germline values: CDR1 MNHEY, CDR2 SMNVEV (reference sequence). The CDR3 consists of 18 residues. Germline trimming cut 5 bases from V and 0 bases from J; bases unmatched to any gene: 14. CDR3 in DNA: TGTGCCAGCAGTCCACTCCCAGGGAAGGGGGCTAGCACAGATACGCAGTATTTT. Its protein product is CASSPLPGKGASTDTQYF.

V gene TRBV5-6 combines with J gene TRBJ2-7; 8 positions match TRBD1. Trimming cost V 0 bases and J 3 bases; bases outside gene matches: 2. Germline-derived CDR1 and CDR2 are SGHDT and YYEEEE. This CDR3 is built from 14 residues. The CDR3 DNA reads as TGTGCCAGCAGCTTGGGACAGGGGAACTACGAGCAGTACTTC. Residues: CASSLGQGNYEQYF.

The gene calls are TRBV5-1 and TRBJ1-2; perhaps TRBD1 as D (5 bases). Germline V gene lookup returns CDR1 SGHRS and CDR2 YFSETQ. The V and J ends lost 1 base and 5 bases respectively, with 9 bases between them. The CDR3 length is 13 residues. This CDR3 is CASSLMGGYGYTF. CDR3 nucleotides: TGCGCCAGCAGCTTGATGGGGGGGTATGGCTACACCTTC.

The V call is TRBV6-5, the J call TRBJ2-5; D not resolved. V dropped 8 bases and J dropped 5 bases, with 18 bases sitting between them. CDR3 length: 14 amino acids. Germline CDR1 reads MNHEY; CDR2 reads SVGAGI. For the CDR3, the DNA is TGTGCCAGCTCTCACGCACAGCAAAAGGAGACCCAGTACTTC. This encodes CASSHAQQKETQYF.

The chain links TRBV10-3 to TRBJ1-2; weak D call: TRBD1 (5 bases). The germline V gene has CDR1 ENHRY and CDR2 SYGVKD. The CDR3 loop spans 13 amino acids. Trimming took off 3 bases at V and 2 bases at J, with 7 bases between the two ends. CDR3 DNA: TGTGCCATCAGTGAACAGGAAAACTATGGCTACACCTTC. It translates to CAISEQENYGYTF.

This clone has just a few counts. The rearrangement links TRBV6-1 to TRBJ1-2; D is ambiguous. With 4 bases removed from V and 8 bases from J, the gap between germline ends came to 14 bases. Germline V gene sequence: CDR1 MNHNS, CDR2 SASEGT. The CDR3 spans 13 residues. As DNA, the CDR3 is TGTGCCAGCAGTGCAATTTGGGCGGGGGGCTACACCTTC. Translating gives CASSAIWAGGYTF.

The chain couples TRBV6-5 to TRBJ1-4; D is undetermined. The CDR3 spans 15 residues. Between the trimmed V and J ends, which lost 0 bases and 4 bases, there was a span of 9 bases. The germline gives CDR1 MNHEY, CDR2 SVGAGI. The CDR3 loop reads CASSYSPGDNEKLFF. Here the CDR3 DNA reads TGTGCCAGCAGTTACTCGCCGGGAGATAATGAAAAACTGTTTTTT.

There are a few counts of this clone. J is TRBJ1-2 and V is TRBV7-2; D unresolved. This CDR3 comprises 13 residues. Germline V gene sequence: CDR1 SGHTA, CDR2 FQGNSA. V was pared by 8 bases and J by 8 bases, with 18 bases between. DNA of the CDR3: TGTGCCAGCTGTGTAAGCCCATGTCTAGGCTACACCTTC. This encodes CASCVSPCLGYTF.

The V and J genes are TRBV7-7 and TRBJ2-7; 7 bases match TRBD1. The CDR3 has 14 amino acids. J gave up 6 bases and V 1 base, and 6 bases lay outside the gene matches. Looked up from germline, CDR1 is SSHAT and CDR2 is FNYEAQ (reference sequence). CDR3 region: CASSLGGQMLEQYF. The CDR3 coding sequence is TGTGCCAGCAGCTTAGGGGGACAGATGCTCGAGCAGTACTTC.

The chain combines TRBV6-5 with TRBJ1-5; D is unresolved. The CDR3 extends over 14 amino acids. Trimming removed 6 bases at V and 7 bases at J, with 16 bases between. Per the germline V gene, CDR1 is MNHEY and CDR2 is SVGAGI. CDR3 coding DNA: TGTGCCAGCAGCCGAACGGATCGGGTACAGCCCCAGCATTTT. This encodes CASSRTDRVQPQHF.

This sequence joins TRBV5-1 and TRBJ1-1, with D perhaps TRBD1 (5 bases). Trimming took 2 bases from V and 1 from J, leaving 18 bases between them. Germline V CDR1 and CDR2: SGHRS, YFSETQ. The CDR3 loop spans 17 amino acids. The CDR3, as DNA: TGCGCCAGCAGCTTTGATGGGCAGGCGGGGCCGAACACTGAAGCTTTCTTT. It is translated as CASSFDGQAGPNTEAFF.

V gene TRBV6-4 combines with J gene TRBJ2-3; 8 bases line up with TRBD2. Germline CDR1 is MRHNA and CDR2 is SNTAGT. With V trimmed by 5 bases and J by 4 bases, 17 bases remained unmatched. The CDR3 has 18 residues. This CDR3 reads CASSQIGTAGGSPDTQYF. The CDR3 nucleotides read TGTGCCAGCAGTCAAATTGGGACTGCGGGGGGAAGCCCAGATACGCAGTATTTT.

This chain joins TRBV27 and TRBJ1-3; D gene ambiguous. Trimming took off 3 bases at V and 0 bases at J, with 9 bases between the two ends. There are 15 residues in the CDR3. Germline assignment: CDR1 MNHEY and CDR2 SMNVEV (reference sequence). The CDR3 DNA sequence: TGTGCCAGCAGTTTTAAGCCGCTCTCTGGAAACACCATATATTTT. Protein: CASSFKPLSGNTIYF.

This clone was recorded only once. V gene TRBV11-2 combines with J gene TRBJ2-1; 10 bases are shared with TRBD1. V was pared by 4 bases and J by 10 bases, with 7 bases of the junction left unmatched. The CDR3 has 14 amino acids. Germline V gene data show CDR1 as SGHAT and CDR2 as FQNNGV. The CDR3 DNA reads as TGTGCCAGCAGCTCTTCATGGGACAGGGGCGAGCAGTTCTTC. Translated: CASSSSWDRGEQFF.

The chain has TRBV18 and TRBJ1-3, with a possible D match to TRBD1 (5 bases). The CDR3 has 18 amino acids. Trimming pared 1 base from V and 0 bases from J, leaving 16 bases between. Germline V gives CDR1 KGHSH, CDR2 LQKENI. The CDR3 DNA follows: TGTGCCAGCTCACCACTCCCCCACCGACAGAGCTCTGGAAACACCATATATTTT. Translation gives CASSPLPHRQSSGNTIYF.

The genes are TRBV7-9 and TRBJ1-2; 7 bases fit TRBD1. The CDR3 length is 16 residues. The trim removed 5 bases at V and 4 bases at J, leaving 13 bases unmatched. Looked up from germline, CDR1 is SEHNR and CDR2 is FQNEAQ (reference sequence). Here the CDR3 reads CASSPYALGQVYGYTF. The CDR3 region has the DNA TGTGCCAGCAGCCCCTATGCCCTCGGACAGGTCTATGGCTACACCTTC.